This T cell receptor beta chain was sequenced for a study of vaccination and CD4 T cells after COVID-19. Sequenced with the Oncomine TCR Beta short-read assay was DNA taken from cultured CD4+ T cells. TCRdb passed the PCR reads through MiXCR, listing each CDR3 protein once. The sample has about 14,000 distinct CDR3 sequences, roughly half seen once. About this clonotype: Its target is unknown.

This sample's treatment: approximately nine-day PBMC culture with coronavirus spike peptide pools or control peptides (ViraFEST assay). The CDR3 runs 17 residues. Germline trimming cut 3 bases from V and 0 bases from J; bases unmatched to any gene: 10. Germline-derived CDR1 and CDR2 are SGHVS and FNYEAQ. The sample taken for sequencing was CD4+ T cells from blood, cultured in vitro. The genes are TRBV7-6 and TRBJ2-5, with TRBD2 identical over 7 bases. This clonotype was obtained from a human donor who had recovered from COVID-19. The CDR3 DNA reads TGTGCCAGCAGCTTTGGGAGCGGGAACCAAGACCAAGAGACCCAGTACTTC. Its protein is CASSFGSGNQDQETQYF.